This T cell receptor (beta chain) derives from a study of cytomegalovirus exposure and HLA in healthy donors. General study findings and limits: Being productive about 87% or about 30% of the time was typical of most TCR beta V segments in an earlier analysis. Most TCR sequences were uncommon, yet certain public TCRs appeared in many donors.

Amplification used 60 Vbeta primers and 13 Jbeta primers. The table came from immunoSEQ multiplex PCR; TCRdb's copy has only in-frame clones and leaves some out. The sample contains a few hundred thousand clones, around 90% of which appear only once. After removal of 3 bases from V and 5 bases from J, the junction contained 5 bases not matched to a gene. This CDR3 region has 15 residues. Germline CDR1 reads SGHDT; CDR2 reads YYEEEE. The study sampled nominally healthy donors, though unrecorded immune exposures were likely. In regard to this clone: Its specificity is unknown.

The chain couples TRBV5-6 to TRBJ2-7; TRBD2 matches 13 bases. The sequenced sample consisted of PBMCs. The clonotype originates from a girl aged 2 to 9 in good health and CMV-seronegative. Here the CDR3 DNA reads TGTGCCAGCAGCTCCGGACTAGCGGGAGTCCACGAGCAGTACTTC. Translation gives CASSSGLAGVHEQYF.